These 7 T cell receptor beta chains came from one sample sequenced in a study of post-analysis software for immune sequencing data. Study-level results: There were roughly five TRBV segments more frequent in patients than controls, and TRBV5-6, TRBV5-1 and TRBV20-1 were among them.

Their antigens remain unidentified. cDNA libraries of TCR beta carried unique molecular identifiers. TCRdb reprocessed the PCR reads with MiXCR, giving one entry per CDR3 protein. The table has about 460,000 distinct CDR3 sequences, approximately 46% seen once; the top ten hold 12%. The sample comprised blood. Source of these receptors: a girl aged 5 to 17 with multiple sclerosis.

This rearrangement joins TRBV20-1 to TRBJ2-3; 11 positions match TRBD2. The J segment lost 11 bases and the V segment lost 6 bases, leaving 10 bases of the junction unmatched. This CDR3 has 13 residues. Germline V gene lookup returns CDR1 DFQATT and CDR2 SNEGSKA (reference sequence). CDR3 amino acids: CSAMTSGAVGQYF. Written as DNA, the CDR3 is TGCAGTGCAATGACTAGCGGGGCTGTCGGGCAGTATTTT.

This clonotype was found once. V gene TRBV2 combines with J gene TRBJ2-6; 9 nucleotides line up with TRBD1. The CDR3 runs to 17 residues. Unmatched junction bases numbered 5, after V lost 5 bases and J lost 0 bases. CDR1 and CDR2 from the germline V gene are SNHLY and FYNNEI. CDR3 nucleotides: TGTGCCAGCAGTTACAGGGGGCGCTTCTCTGGGGCCAACGTCCTGACTTTC. Translated: CASSYRGRFSGANVLTF.

The CDR3 DNA sequence: TGTGCCAGCAGCTTACAGGGGCGTCCCTACGAGCAGTACTTC. Its protein product is CASSLQGRPYEQYF. The chain recombines TRBV7-2 with TRBJ2-4; a weak D match, TRBD1 (6 bases). The J call may be in error: the DNA end matches TRBJ2-7 better. Germline V CDR1 and CDR2: SGHTA, FQGNSA. The CDR3 consists of 14 residues.

This clonotype was seen a few times. The chain recombines TRBV27 with TRBJ2-7; 7 bases fit TRBD2. Looked up from germline, CDR1 is MNHEY and CDR2 is SMNVEV (reference sequence). The J segment lost 5 bases and the V segment lost 2 bases, leaving 15 bases of the junction unmatched. CDR3 length: 17 amino acids. This chain's CDR3 is CASSLRLAGGSENEQYF. The CDR3 DNA reads as TGTGCCAGCAGTTTACGTCTAGCTGGCGGGAGTGAGAACGAGCAGTACTTC.

The chain combines TRBV5-1 with TRBJ2-5; D is uncertain. CDR1 SGHRS and CDR2 YFSETQ come from the germline V gene. This CDR3 spans 12 amino acids. Trimming took 4 bases from V and 0 from J, leaving 4 bases between them. The CDR3 bases are TGCGCCAGCAGCCAGAACCAAGAGACCCAGTACTTC. Its translation: CASSQNQETQYF.

The chain couples TRBV28 to TRBJ2-7; 7 bases line up with TRBD2. CDR1 MDHEN and CDR2 SYDVKM come from the germline V gene. There are 15 residues in the CDR3. V was clipped by 5 bases and J by 3 bases; unmatched bases: 10. The CDR3 reads CASSPLPERDYEQYF. CDR3 bases: TGTGCCAGCAGTCCCCTCCCCGAGCGGGACTACGAGCAGTACTTC. The full variable domain, its missing parts supplied by reference TRBV28 and TRBJ2-7, is DVKVTQSSRYLVKRTGEKVFLECVQDMDHENMFWYRQDPGLGLRLIYFSYDVKMKEKGDIPEGYSVSREKKERFSLILESASTNQTSMYLCASSPLPERDYEQYFGPGTRLTVT.

The J gene is TRBJ2-5, the V gene TRBV28, with 7 positions matching TRBD2. CDR1 is MDHEN, CDR2 SYDVKM, per germline. There are 13 residues in the CDR3. The V segment lost 1 base and the J segment 12 bases; nucleotides outside the gene matches: 8. Written as DNA, the CDR3 is TGTGCCAGCAGTTTATTTCCCGGGGAGGGAGAGTACTTC. Translating gives CASSLFPGEGEYF.